The 2 T cell receptor beta chains below were found in one sample sequenced in a study of beta chain features in type 1 diabetes. Regarding the study as a whole: TCRB CDR3s were moderately but significantly shorter in Type 1 diabetes patients in all four CD4+ subsets.

Their antigens remain unidentified. Reverse transcribing all isolated RNA meant expressed TCRB transcripts were sequenced. Sequenced by immunoSEQ multiplex PCR; TCRdb stores in-frame clones only, minus some. This repertoire shows a few hundred thousand clones, about 15% found once; its top ten account for 0.015% to 0.02%. The sample was naive CD4+ T cells from blood. These receptors were collected from a man under 40 with type 1 diabetes.

This clone has just a few counts. The chain carries TRBV5-1 and TRBJ2-7; 7 positions agree with TRBD2. Germline V lookup: CDR1 SGHRS, CDR2 YFSETQ. The V segment lost 0 bases and the J segment 6 bases; nucleotides outside the gene matches: 12. This CDR3 has 16 residues. The chain's CDR3 is CASSLGGLGGSGEQYF. The CDR3 region has the DNA TGCGCCAGCAGCTTGGGCGGACTAGGAGGGAGTGGCGAGCAGTACTTC.

In this sample, this clone turned up a few times. The chain couples TRBV4-1 to TRBJ1-2; tentatively, D is TRBD1 (6 bases). This CDR3 has 14 amino acids. Trimming took off 5 bases at V and 3 bases at J, with 13 bases between the two ends. From germline, CDR1 is MGHRA and CDR2 YSYEKL. Here the CDR3 reads CASSIPGTYYGYTF. The CDR3 DNA reads TGCGCCAGCAGCATCCCCGGGACATACTATGGCTACACCTTC.